The rows below give T cell receptor beta chains drawn from one sample of a study of Ad26.COV2.S vaccination and SARS-CoV-2 variants. The data were produced by immunoSEQ multiplex PCR, yet TCRdb's version contains in-frame clones alone and is incomplete. Of some 480,000 clones listed, roughly 87% are singletons. This specimen consisted of peripheral blood, obtained in a trial of Ad26.COV2.S vaccine versus placebo. These receptors all come from a person between 18 and 59 years old who received the Ad26.COV2.S COVID-19 vaccine or a placebo. CDR3s include the opening cysteine and the closing phenylalanine or tryptophan. Each record gives: D gene, J gene, clone size, V gene, CDR3 protein, CDR3 DNA. D genes are given only for firm matches. A clone size is listed for some rows: how often the clone was seen (once, few, many), or a class if it is expanded.

>TRBD1|TRBJ2-6|once|TRBV5-5
CASSLVGQGSGANVLTF
TGTGCCAGCAGCTTGGTTGGACAGGGATCTGGGGCCAACGTCCTGACTTTC
>-|TRBJ1-2|-|TRBV21-1
CASSNRAGNYGYTF
TGTGCCAGCAGCAATCGGGCAGGAAACTATGGCTACACCTTC
>TRBD2|TRBJ2-1|-|TRBV7-3
CASSPAGGRQDEQFF
TGTGCCAGCAGCCCCGCGGGAGGGAGGCAGGATGAGCAGTTCTTC
>-|TRBJ2-1|once|TRBV20-1
CSASLQDEQFF
TGCAGTGCTAGCCTCCAGGATGAGCAGTTCTTC
>-|TRBJ2-6|-|TRBV27
CASSLSGANVLTF
TGTGCCAGCAGTTTATCCGGGGCCAACGTCCTGACTTTC
>-|TRBJ2-3|-|TRBV7-9
CASSSPTRGDTQYF
TGTGCCAGCAGCTCGCCGACTAGGGGGGATACGCAGTATTTT
>TRBD2|TRBJ2-1|-|TRBV5-1
CASSGVGRSSYNEQFF
TGCGCCAGCAGCGGGGTCGGGAGGTCCTCCTACAATGAGCAGTTCTTC
>-|TRBJ1-3|-|TRBV6-5
CASRGEATIYF
TGTGCCAGCAGGGGGGAGGCCACCATATATTTT
>-|TRBJ1-4|-|TRBV6-5
CASNPTRSRAEKLFF
TGTGCCAGCAACCCGACACGGTCCCGGGCCGAAAAACTGTTTTTT
>TRBD1|TRBJ1-6|-|TRBV30
CAWDRDSPLHF
TGTGCCTGGGACAGGGATTCACCCCTCCACTTT
>-|TRBJ1-2|few|TRBV5-1
CASSMLGTVRGSQYGYTF
TGCGCCAGCAGCATGCTTGGGACGGTGCGGGGTAGCCAATATGGCTACACCTTC
>-|TRBJ2-5|-|TRBV7-2
CASSRQAGETQYF
TGTGCCAGCAGCCGACAGGCTGGGGAGACCCAGTACTTC
>-|TRBJ2-7|-|TRBV10-3
CAISQGAEQYF
TGTGCCATCAGCCAGGGAGCCGAGCAGTACTTC
>TRBD1|TRBJ1-5|-|TRBV4-2
CASSLGTGDSNQPQHF
TGTGCCAGCAGCTTGGGGACAGGAGATTCCAATCAGCCCCAGCATTTT
>-|TRBJ1-1|-|TRBV14
CASSHRGWNTEAFF
TGTGCCAGCAGCCACCGAGGGTGGAACACTGAAGCTTTCTTT
>-|TRBJ2-7|-|TRBV5-8
CASSLVYRAGEQYF
TGTGCCAGCAGCTTGGTGTACAGGGCAGGGGAGCAGTACTTC
>-|TRBJ2-3|-|TRBV30
CAWSVGGDTQYF
TGTGCCTGGAGTGTCGGCGGGGATACGCAGTATTTT
>TRBD2|TRBJ2-1|-|TRBV19
CASSILAGLNEQFF
TGTGCCAGTAGTATCCTAGCGGGACTCAATGAGCAGTTCTTC
>-|TRBJ2-7|-|TRBV5-1
CASSLRQGGEQYF
TGCGCCAGCAGCTTGCGGCAGGGCGGCGAGCAGTACTTC
>-|TRBJ2-2|once|TRBV5-6
CASSLDRGRRGGELFF
TGTGCCAGCAGCTTGGATAGGGGGAGGAGAGGCGGGGAGCTGTTTTTT
>-|TRBJ2-5|-|TRBV6-2/TRBV6-3
CASSNEETQYF
TGTGCCAGCAGTAACGAAGAGACCCAGTACTTC
>-|TRBJ1-5|-|TRBV6-5
CATPRRGTVSQPQHF
TGTGCCACCCCCCGGCGGGGGACGGTCAGTCAGCCCCAGCATTTT
>-|TRBJ1-1|-|TRBV6-6
CASSQGGTEAFF
TGTGCCAGCAGTCAGGGTGGCACTGAAGCTTTCTTT
>TRBD1|TRBJ2-7|-|TRBV7-9
CASSSNRDSSYEQYF
TGTGCCAGCAGCTCCAACAGGGACAGCTCCTACGAGCAGTACTTC
>TRBD1|TRBJ1-1|few|TRBV2
CASSGDRRRGWNTEAFF
TGTGCCAGCAGTGGGGACAGGCGGCGGGGGTGGAACACTGAAGCTTTCTTT
>-|TRBJ1-5|-|TRBV7-3
CASTLAGLHQPQHF
TGTGCCAGCACCTTGGCAGGGTTGCATCAGCCCCAGCATTTT
>-|TRBJ1-3|-|TRBV6-5
CASAASSGNTIYF
TGTGCCAGCGCAGCGAGCTCTGGAAACACCATATATTTT
>TRBD1|TRBJ1-2|once|TRBV15
CATSRDWNRGQGFNYGYTF
TGTGCCACCAGCAGAGATTGGAACAGGGGACAGGGCTTTAACTATGGCTACACCTTC
>TRBD1|TRBJ2-2|-|TRBV18
CASSPRTGNVFFSNTGELFF
TGTGCCAGCTCACCTCGGACAGGGAACGTTTTTTTCTCGAACACCGGGGAGCTGTTTTTT
>-|TRBJ1-5|-|TRBV5-6
CASSLGPRDQPQHF
TGTGCCAGCAGCTTGGGACCCCGGGATCAGCCCCAGCATTTT
>TRBD1|TRBJ1-2|-|TRBV2
CASRGDRADYGYTF
TGTGCCAGCAGGGGGGACAGGGCGGACTATGGCTACACCTTC
>TRBD2|TRBJ2-5|-|TRBV20-1
CSASSGRAAETQYF
TGCAGTGCTAGTAGCGGGAGGGCCGCAGAGACCCAGTACTTC
>-|TRBJ2-7|-|TRBV5-1
CASSPGLAGGYEQYF
TGCGCCAGCAGCCCTGGTTTGGCGGGTGGTTACGAGCAGTACTTC
>-|TRBJ1-3|-|TRBV3-1/TRBV3-2
CASSSHYRGQANSGNTIYF
TGTGCCAGCAGCTCGCACTACCGTGGGCAGGCCAACTCTGGAAACACCATATATTTT
>-|TRBJ2-7|-|TRBV28
CASSSGLPYEQYF
TGTGCCAGCAGTTCGGGACTTCCCTACGAGCAGTACTTC
>-|TRBJ1-4|-|TRBV10-3
CAISESGGAEKLFF
TGTGCCATCAGTGAGTCGGGGGGGGCTGAAAAACTGTTTTTT
>TRBD2|TRBJ2-2|-|TRBV5-4
CASSPTPGLGGTGELFF
TGTGCCAGCAGCCCAACTCCGGGACTAGGGGGAACCGGGGAGCTGTTTTTT
>TRBD2|TRBJ2-1|-|TRBV3-1/TRBV3-2
CASSPLAGRAGVDEQFF
TGTGCCAGCAGCCCCTTAGCGGGGAGGGCCGGAGTGGATGAGCAGTTCTTC
>TRBD1|TRBJ2-2|-|TRBV5-6
CASSSEGTGGISGELFF
TGTGCCAGCAGCTCGGAGGGGACAGGGGGAATATCCGGGGAGCTGTTTTTT
>TRBD2|TRBJ2-7|-|TRBV20-1
CSAGDYYEQYF
TGCAGTGCTGGGGACTACTACGAGCAGTACTTC
>-|TRBJ2-3|-|TRBV5-6
CASSFLSDTQYF
TGTGCCAGCAGCTTCCTATCGGATACGCAGTATTTT
>-|TRBJ2-7|-|TRBV27
CASSFGNRYEQYF
TGTGCCAGCAGTTTTGGTAACAGGTACGAGCAGTACTTC
>TRBD1|TRBJ1-5|-|TRBV24-1
CATSDRTGIFNQPQHF
TGTGCCACCAGTGATAGGACAGGGATATTCAATCAGCCCCAGCATTTT
>TRBD1|TRBJ2-7|-|TRBV29-1
CSIFSGTGSYEQYF
TGCAGCATTTTTTCCGGGACAGGCTCCTACGAGCAGTACTTC
>-|TRBJ2-7|-|TRBV9
CASSVGGGVYEQYF
TGTGCCAGCAGCGTAGGGGGTGGGGTCTACGAGCAGTACTTC
>-|TRBJ2-5|-|TRBV19
CASSTYMGQETQYF
TGTGCCAGTAGTACCTACATGGGCCAAGAGACCCAGTACTTC
>-|TRBJ1-2|-|TRBV28
CASSFIRLYGYTF
TGTGCCAGCAGTTTTATCAGGCTCTATGGCTACACCTTC
>-|TRBJ1-3|-|TRBV11-2
CASSLDSTPSSGNTIYF
TGTGCCAGCAGCTTAGATAGCACGCCGAGCTCTGGAAACACCATATATTTT
>-|TRBJ1-2|-|TRBV7-8
CASSRESGDPYGYTF
TGTGCCAGCAGCCGCGAATCAGGGGACCCCTATGGCTACACCTTC
>-|TRBJ1-2|-|TRBV6-5
CASSYSGVRFYGYTF
TGTGCCAGCAGTTACTCGGGGGTCAGATTCTATGGCTACACCTTC
>-|TRBJ1-1|-|TRBV25-1
CASSRKGATEAFF
TGTGCCAGCAGTCGGAAAGGTGCCACTGAAGCTTTCTTT
>-|TRBJ2-2|-|TRBV7-2
CASSLVLGPGELFF
TGTGCCAGCAGCTTAGTGTTGGGGCCCGGGGAGCTGTTTTTT
>TRBD1|TRBJ1-1|-|TRBV2
CASSERQGAGTEAFF
TGTGCCAGCAGTGAACGACAGGGGGCGGGGACTGAAGCTTTCTTT
>-|TRBJ2-3|-|TRBV7-9
CASIPWGSGGTDTQYF
TGTGCCAGCATCCCCTGGGGAAGCGGTGGTACAGATACGCAGTATTTT